The clone carrying this T cell receptor beta chain was seen once. Only in-frame clones appear in the TCRdb table, and some are missing; sequencing was by immunoSEQ multiplex PCR. The table includes roughly 76,000 clones, around nine tenths detected once. Germline loops: CDR1 MNHEY, CDR2 SVGAGI. V was pared by 4 bases and J by 3 bases, with 4 bases between. The CDR3 is made up of 11 amino acids. This sample stems from a study of T cell changes during pregnancy in multiple sclerosis. The sample in question was CD4+ T cells from peripheral blood mononuclear cells, obtained after pregnancy. The chain combines TRBV6-5 with TRBJ2-7; D ambiguous. This TCR was recovered from a female donor with multiple sclerosis, enrolled in a pregnancy study. The CDR3 is CASSSIYEQYF. CDR3 bases: TGTGCCAGCAGTTCCATCTACGAGCAGTACTTC.